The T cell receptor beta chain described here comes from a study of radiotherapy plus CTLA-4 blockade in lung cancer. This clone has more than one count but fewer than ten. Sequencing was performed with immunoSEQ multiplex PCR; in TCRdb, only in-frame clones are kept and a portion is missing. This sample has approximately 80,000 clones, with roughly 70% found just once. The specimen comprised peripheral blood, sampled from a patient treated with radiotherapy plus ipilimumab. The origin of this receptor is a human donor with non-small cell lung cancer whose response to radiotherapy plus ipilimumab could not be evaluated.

The CDR3 reads CASSLGNSNSNQPQHF. The CDR3, as DNA: TGCGCCAGCAGCTTGGGGAACAGTAATAGCAATCAGCCCCAGCATTTT. The gene calls are TRBV5-1 and TRBJ1-5; D gene uncertain. Germline V gene sequence: CDR1 SGHRS, CDR2 YFSETQ. The CDR3 is made up of 16 amino acids. The V and J ends lost 0 bases and 0 bases respectively, with 10 bases between them.